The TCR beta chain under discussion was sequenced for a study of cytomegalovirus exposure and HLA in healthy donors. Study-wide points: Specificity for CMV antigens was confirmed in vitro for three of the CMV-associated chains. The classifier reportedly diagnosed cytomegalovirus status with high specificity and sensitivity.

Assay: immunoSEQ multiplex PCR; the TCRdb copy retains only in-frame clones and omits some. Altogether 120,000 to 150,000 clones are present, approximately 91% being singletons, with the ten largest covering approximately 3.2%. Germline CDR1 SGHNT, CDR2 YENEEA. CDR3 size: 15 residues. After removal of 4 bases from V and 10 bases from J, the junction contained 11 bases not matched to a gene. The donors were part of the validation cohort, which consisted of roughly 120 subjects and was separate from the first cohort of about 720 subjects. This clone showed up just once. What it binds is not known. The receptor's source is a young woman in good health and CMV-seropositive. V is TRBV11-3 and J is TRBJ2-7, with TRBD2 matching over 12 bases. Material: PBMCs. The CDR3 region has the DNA TGTGCCAGCAGCTCGACCCTAGCGGGAGGGCCTCTTCAGTACTTC. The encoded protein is CASSSTLAGGPLQYF.